This paragraph reports one T cell receptor (beta chain). The specificity of this receptor is unknown. It has no much larger one-base neighbor in the sample; base qualities were not kept. The cysteine opens and the phenylalanine closes a CDR3 of 12 amino acids. Just CDR3 DNA is preserved here, 36 bases in frame from base 1. V is cut by 1 base and J by 4 bases, and the space between the germline ends is 3 bases. To sequence the TCRbeta CDR3 region, genomic DNA was isolated from the sorted cells. The immunoSEQ Assay was used for sequencing of TCRbeta CDR3 regions. Not all clones reach the TCRdb copy of this immuneACCESS table, which keeps in-frame sequences only. Checked studies attribute under half of the gap to unresolved V genes and leave the rest unexplained. The sample yields about 79,000 clones; less than 95% were counted once. Around a tenth of the sample belongs to the ten largest clones. These data originate in a study of OX40 agonist ivuxolimab in advanced cancers. Concerning the study at large: Ivuxolimab, which targeted the costimulatory receptor OX40 (CD134), was an agonistic, fully human IgG2 monoclonal antibody. Intravenous ivuxolimab was administered to patients every 2 weeks at six dose levels: 0.01, 0.1, 0.3, 1.5, 3 and 10 mg/kg. Of the roughly 52 dose-escalation patients, hepatocellular carcinoma was present in roughly 19, melanoma in roughly 15, renal cell carcinoma in 9 and head and neck cancer in 9. A male proportion of around 80% and a mean age of 60 years, ranging from roughly 23 to 80, were recorded for the dose-escalation cohort. Patients were allowed to have had prior anti-PD-1, anti-PD-L1 or anti-CTLA-4 therapy, and approximately 40% of the dose-escalation patients had been treated with checkpoint inhibitors. Partial responses occurred in three dose-escalation patients, of whom one had hepatocellular carcinoma and two had cutaneous melanoma. Peripheral TCRbeta sequencing was intended to test whether TCR sequence diversity was altered and clonal T-cell expansion was caused by ivuxolimab. The monotherapy dose-escalation portion (N = 52 patients) of the phase I ivuxolimab trial is reported in the paper.

Patients with autoimmune disease history or receiving systemic immunosuppression were excluded from the trial. Peripheral blood for TCR sequencing was drawn from every dose cohort at baseline, at cycle 4 day 1 and at cycle 7 day 1. Samples came from an open-label, multicenter, first-in-human phase I dose-escalation trial of ivuxolimab. Adults with locally advanced or metastatic melanoma, renal cell carcinoma, hepatocellular carcinoma or head and neck squamous cell carcinoma were enrolled in the trial. Before TCR sequencing, CD4+ and CD8+ T cells were separately sorted from peripheral blood. The paper's findings and limits, for the study overall: After ivuxolimab, CD8+ T cells had more expanded clones than CD4+ T cells on average. Low levels of normalized T-cell clonal expansion were also seen in some patients who did not respond. In partial responders in the 0.1-3.0 mg/kg groups, normalized peripheral clonal expansion was found to be among the lowest, especially among CD8+ T cells. Which antigens the clonally expanded peripheral T cells were specific for was not determined. At doses of 0.1 to 3.0 mg/kg, clonal expansion of both CD4+ and CD8+ blood T cells was observed from baseline to week 6.

The material was CD4+ or CD8+ T cells sorted from blood, obtained in a trial of the OX40 agonist ivuxolimab. The sequence came from an adult with an advanced solid tumor such as melanoma, head and neck, liver or kidney cancer. The V gene is TRBV23-1 and the J gene is TRBJ2-3; the D gene remains uncertain. TRBV23-1 is an ORF, with its function uncertain. The sequenced DNA is TGCGCCAGCAGTCAATTCCCAGATACGCAGTATTTT. It encodes CASSQFPDTQYF.